One sample yielded the 12 T cell receptor beta chains listed below, sequenced in a study of blood T cell repertoires in COVID-19. Produced via immunoSEQ multiplex PCR; TCRdb's table is partial and in-frame only. The table records under 200,000 clones, around nine tenths of them present only once. Sequenced: peripheral blood. The receptors originated from a man between 60 and 70 years old with active or convalescent COVID-19.

The rearrangement uses TRBV7-3 and TRBJ2-3; no reliable D call. Trimming stripped 5 bases from V and 7 bases from J, with 10 bases between. Germline-derived CDR1 and CDR2 are SGHTA and FQGTGA. The CDR3 runs 12 residues. The CDR3 nucleotides are TGTGCCAGCAGCCTAGACTCAAATACGCAGTATTTT. Translating it yields CASSLDSNTQYF. Together with reference TRBV7-3 and TRBJ2-3, the CDR3 gives the full variable domain: GAGVSQTPSNKVTEKGKYVELRCDPISGHTALYWYRQSLGQGPEFLIYFQGTGAADDSGLPNDRFFAVRPEGSVSTLKIQRTERGDSAVYLCASSLDSNTQYFGPGTRLTVL.

The V and J genes are TRBV25-1 and TRBJ2-7; tentatively, D is TRBD1 (7 bases). The germline CDR1 and CDR2 sequences are MGHDK and SYGVNS. V lost 3 bases and J lost 4, with 13 bases in between. The CDR3 is 14 residues long. The CDR3 is CASSERGRGYEQYF. Here the CDR3 DNA reads TGTGCCAGCAGTGAGCGGGGCAGGGGGTACGAGCAGTACTTC.

The rearrangement links TRBV4-2 to TRBJ2-1, with 8 nucleotides matching TRBD2. V shed 0 bases and J 5 bases; nucleotides not matched to a gene: 6. Looked up from germline, CDR1 is LGHNA and CDR2 is YNFKEQ. The CDR3 covers 16 residues. The CDR3 here is CASSQDLAGRNNEQFF. The CDR3 DNA reads as TGTGCCAGCAGCCAAGATTTAGCGGGGCGCAACAATGAGCAGTTCTTC.

The sample holds one count of this clone. The J gene is TRBJ1-1, the V gene TRBV11-2, with D tentatively TRBD1 (5 bases). Trimming removed 4 bases at V and 0 bases at J, with 15 bases between. The germline V gene has CDR1 SGHAT and CDR2 FQNNGV. The CDR3 loop spans 16 amino acids. The CDR3 bases are TGTGCCAGCAGCTACCGCGGGGGTCTACTGAACACTGAAGCTTTCTTT. It encodes CASSYRGGLLNTEAFF. The whole variable domain, remainder taken from reference TRBV11-2 and TRBJ1-1, is EAGVAQSPRYKIIEKRQSVAFWCNPISGHATLYWYQQILGQGPKLLIQFQNNGVVDDSQLPKDRFSAERLKGVDSTLKIQPAKLEDSAVYLCASSYRGGLLNTEAFFGQGTRLTVV.

In its sample, this clone was seen once. The J gene is TRBJ1-1, the V gene TRBV7-9, with D maybe TRBD1 (6 bases). V was shortened by 3 bases and J by 5 bases, with 10 bases between the two germline ends. The V gene's germline CDR1 is SEHNR and CDR2 FQNEAQ (reference sequence). The CDR3 runs 13 residues. As DNA, the CDR3 is TGTGCCAGCAGCTTGGACAGAAAAACTGAAGCTTTCTTT. Translating gives CASSLDRKTEAFF.

The rearrangement joins TRBV9 to TRBJ2-2; possible D gene TRBD2, 5 bases. CDR3 length: 15 residues. The ends were cut back, 0 bases at V and 0 bases at J, with 6 bases in the middle. CDR1 is SGDLS and CDR2 is YYNGEE in the germline V gene. In DNA, the CDR3 is TGTGCCAGCAGCGTAGACGGGGCGAACACCGGGGAGCTGTTTTTT. Translation gives CASSVDGANTGELFF.

CDR3 sequence reads: CASSQEGGWETQYF. The CDR3, as DNA: TGCGCCAGCAGCCAAGAAGGGGGTTGGGAGACCCAGTACTTC. The chain recombines TRBV4-1 with TRBJ2-5, with D perhaps matching TRBD1 (6 bases). The CDR3 loop spans 14 amino acids. The V and J ends lost 0 bases and 5 bases respectively, with 10 bases between them. Germline V gives CDR1 MGHRA, CDR2 YSYEKL.

The CDR3 loop reads CASSRGSGRYQPQHF. CDR3 in DNA: TGTGCCAGCAGCAGAGGCAGCGGGCGATACCAGCCCCAGCATTTT. This chain uses TRBV3-1 (or the pseudogene TRBV3-2) with TRBJ1-5; D uncertain. Trimming stripped 5 bases from V and 7 bases from J, with 18 bases between. The CDR3 runs to 15 residues. Germline values: CDR1 LGHDT, CDR2 YNNKEL (reference sequence).

The J gene is TRBJ1-2, the V gene TRBV27, with TRBD1 as a possible D gene (6 bases). V was cut by 1 base and J by 4 bases, with 10 bases left in between. Germline V gene sequence: CDR1 MNHEY, CDR2 SMNVEV (reference sequence). CDR3 length: 14 residues. The CDR3 coding sequence is TGTGCCAGCAGTTTATTCCCAGGGGCCTATGGCTACACCTTC. It is translated as CASSLFPGAYGYTF.

This chain links TRBV2 with TRBJ2-5, with 9 bases matching TRBD2. The CDR3 sequence is 16 residues long. Germline-derived CDR1 and CDR2 are SNHLY and FYNNEI. The V and J ends lost 2 bases and 4 bases, in that order; junction bases with no gene match: 8. The CDR3 region has the DNA TGTGCCAGCAGTGAATTTGGGCGGGGGGGCACAGAGACCCAGTACTTC. Protein product: CASSEFGRGGTETQYF.

This clone was detected only a few times. J is TRBJ2-6 and V is TRBV18; 8 bases line up with TRBD1. The CDR3 has 17 residues. Germline loops: CDR1 KGHSH, CDR2 LQKENI. Unmatched junction bases numbered 3, after V lost 2 bases and J lost 0 bases. For the CDR3, the DNA is TGTGCCAGCTCACCAGCAGGGGGCACCTCTGGGGCCAACGTCCTGACTTTC. Translating it yields CASSPAGGTSGANVLTF.

The table lists this clone with a few counts. This sequence joins TRBV4-1 and TRBJ1-5; D is possibly TRBD1 (5 bases). Germline CDR1 reads MGHRA; CDR2 reads YSYEKL. Trimming took off 1 base at V and 7 bases at J, with 14 bases between the two ends. The CDR3 is made up of 15 amino acids. The CDR3 DNA follows: TGCGCCAGCAGCCAAGCTACAGGTCATGGGCAGCCCCAGCATTTT. Amino acids: CASSQATGHGQPQHF.